Sequencing of this TCR beta chain was carried out in a study of blood T cell repertoires in COVID-19. Overall study context: Spain, Italy and the United States supplied samples that represented acute and convalescent COVID-19. T cells, B-cell-depleted T cells, or PBMCs supplied cDNA or gDNA.

Original handling: Reference gene primers were amplified, and this amplification served to estimate nucleated cell counts. The assay was immunoSEQ multiplex PCR, and TCRdb's table has in-frame clones only and misses some. That table furnishes V, J and clone size, whereas the DNA furnished D and trimming. Found here are 100,000 to 140,000 clones, 80% to 85% of them singletons; the top ten hold more than 4%. The length of the CDR3 is 15 residues. Germline V gene sequence: CDR1 LNHDA, CDR2 SQIVND (reference sequence). The V gene lost 6 bases and the J gene lost 0 bases, with 14 bases spanning the gap. This receptor was taken from a man between 65 and 85 years old with acute or convalescent COVID-19. The chain combines TRBV19 with TRBJ1-1; D call uncertain. The sample consisted of peripheral blood. The CDR3 coding sequence is TGTGCCAGTAGCCTCCATGTTACAATGAACACTGAAGCTTTCTTT. Translating gives CASSLHVTMNTEAFF.